This record covers a single T cell receptor (beta chain). The antigen this receptor binds is unknown. One base away there is no much larger clone; base qualities are not given. This sample was taken from a study of the immune and genomic landscape of osteosarcoma (dated by TCRdb to 2020 to 2021). About the study as a whole: The overall cohort comprised roughly 51 pediatric and adult patients with high-grade osteosarcoma, with a median age at diagnosis of about 25 years (range roughly 5-81). Poor-risk disease was overrepresented in the cohort, as 73% of patients had an unfavorable pathologic response to standard therapy and around 70% had died. In the overall cohort, about three fifths of patients were male, and 75% to 85% had localized disease at diagnosis. To define immunogenic potential, the study profiled osteosarcoma specimens using whole genome, RNA and T-cell receptor sequencing along with immunohistochemistry and reverse phase protein arrays. To characterize the osteosarcoma immunogenomic landscape, TCR sequencing results were integrated with transcriptome, protein array and immunostaining data. An explanation for the limited clinical activity of immune checkpoint inhibitors in osteosarcoma was sought in the study. A few patients contributed two samples from the same tumor site. Results the study describes overall, beyond this receptor: Rather than matched normal tissue, external data from normal skin and healthy peripheral blood provided the clonality benchmarks. Sample size was not determined by any statistical method, because osteosarcoma is rare and every possible sample was collected. In five cases a single hyperexpanded clone dominated the repertoire, and each of those five cases had fewer than 100 T-cell clonotypes. Along with the frozen tumor specimens, matched blood was collected from just two patients. TCR productive clonality was higher in the immune-hot C3 cluster than the cold C1 cluster but still low overall. Overall, productive TCR clonality was low, with an average of 0.09 and a maximum of 0.3, which suggests limited T-cell clonal expansion.

The tumors sampled were post-treatment primary, local recurrence and metastasis specimens taken from patients with a poor prognosis. TCR beta chain CDR3 regions were immunosequenced with the ImmunoSEQ Assay (Adaptive Biotechnologies). As for the original processing: The ImmunoSEQ Analyzer platform was used to export TCRB rearrangements, read counts, read proportions and gene usage. Using productive rearrangements, T-cell clonality was calculated as 1 minus Pielou's evenness. Clonal space homeostasis binned clonotypes as rare, small, medium, large or hyperexpanded (0.01 to 1 of the repertoire). TCR productive clonality was compared across immune clusters C1, C2 and C3 using the Wilcoxon rank sum test. TCRdb obtained this table from immuneACCESS and retained in-frame rearrangements with V and J assigned. These tables miss some clones; where compared with another copy, unresolved V genes account for less than half of the shortfall, and the remainder is unexplained. Clone size and V and J calls were adopted from that table, with D and trimming inferred from the DNA. This sample lists 10,000 or so clones; 60% to 85% were detected once. Jointly, the top ten make up 15% to 20% of the sample.

Measured from the cysteine to the phenylalanine, the CDR3 is 15 residues long. The read is trimmed to its CDR3 DNA, 45 bases read in frame from base 1. V lost 4 bases and J lost 2 bases, and the count of bases not matched to a germline gene is 5. CDR1 and CDR2 (KGHSH, LQKENI) derive from the germline V gene. This receptor was obtained from a human donor with osteosarcoma. The chain is encoded by TRBV18 joined to TRBJ2-5; 9 central bases correspond to TRBD1. Material for sequencing was osteosarcoma tumor tissue from the lung. At the DNA level, the sequence is TGTGCCAGCTCACAAGCCGGGACAGGGCAAGAGACCCAGTACTTC. This sequence encodes CASSQAGTGQETQYF.